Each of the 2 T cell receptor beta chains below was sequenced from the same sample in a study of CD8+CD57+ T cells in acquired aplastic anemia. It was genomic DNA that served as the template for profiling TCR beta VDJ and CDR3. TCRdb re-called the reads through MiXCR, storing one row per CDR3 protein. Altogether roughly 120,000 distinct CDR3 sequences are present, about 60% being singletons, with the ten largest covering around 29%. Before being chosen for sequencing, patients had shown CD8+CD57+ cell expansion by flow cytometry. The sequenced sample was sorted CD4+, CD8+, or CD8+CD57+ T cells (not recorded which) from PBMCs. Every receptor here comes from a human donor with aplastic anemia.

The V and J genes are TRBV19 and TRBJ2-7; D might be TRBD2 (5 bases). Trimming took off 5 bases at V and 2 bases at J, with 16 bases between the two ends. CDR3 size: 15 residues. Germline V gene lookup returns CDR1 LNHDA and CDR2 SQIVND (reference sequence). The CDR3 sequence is CASSFPRTPTYEQYF. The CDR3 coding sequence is TGTGCCAGTAGTTTCCCCCGGACTCCAACCTACGAGCAGTACTTC.

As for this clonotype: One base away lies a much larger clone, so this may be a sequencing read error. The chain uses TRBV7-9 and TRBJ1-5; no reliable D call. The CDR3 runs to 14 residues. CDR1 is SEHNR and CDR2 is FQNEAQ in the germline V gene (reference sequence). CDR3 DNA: TGTGCCAGCAACTTAGCGGAAGGGCCTCAGCCCCAGCATTTT. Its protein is CASNLAEGPQPQHF.